This section outlines one T cell receptor (beta chain) sequence together with its context. Using immunoSEQ multiplex PCR, the repertoire was profiled, and TCRdb retains in-frame clones only, with some absent. The repertoire holds 35,000 to 50,000 clones, with approximately 70% as singletons. These data originate in a study of PD-1 blockade in classical Hodgkin lymphoma. CDR1 is MDHEN, CDR2 SYDVKM, per germline. CDR3 length: 15 residues. The V end lost 5 bases, the J end lost 5 bases, and 16 bases lay between the germline ends. The time point denotes: cycle 4 day 1 (C4D1), after five to seven weeks of nivolumab. Each patient's relapse followed autologous stem cell transplantation, and brentuximab vedotin exposure varied.

The clonotype was recovered from a human donor with classical Hodgkin lymphoma. The chain has TRBV28 and TRBJ1-5, with a weak D call TRBD1 (6 bases). The sequencing here drew on peripheral blood mononuclear cells (PBMCs), taken before the fourth cycle of nivolumab. DNA of the CDR3: TGTGCCAGCAGTCCCACCGGGGGGCTGTATCAGCCCCAGCATTTT. Encoded protein: CASSPTGGLYQPQHF.